Given below is one T cell receptor (beta chain) in context. Primers used in a second PCR of roughly 6 to 11 cycles were a sample-barcoded 5' primer and a J-beta primer mix. TCRdb independently ran MiXCR on the 5' RACE reads; one entry per CDR3 protein. Of about 1.6 million distinct CDR3 sequences in the sample, about 31% are singletons; the top ten hold around 11%. This CDR3 contains 17 residues. Germline assignment: CDR1 MDHEN and CDR2 SYDVKM. Deletions cut 6 bases from V and 2 bases from J, with 17 bases between. The data stem from a study of blood T cells in healthy people across ages. The sequencing sample was made of blood. The chain carries TRBV28 and TRBJ2-6; D is tentatively TRBD1 or TRBD2 (6 bases each). The receptor comes from a woman aged 25 to 45 in good health. Here the CDR3 DNA reads TGTGCCAGCAGAGCGCAGAGGGGGGCCCCTGGGGCCAACGTCCTGACTTTC. Its protein is CASRAQRGAPGANVLTF.